This T cell receptor (beta chain) emerged from a study of CD8 T cells in ankylosing spondylitis. This clonotype has more than one count but fewer than ten. As yet, its antigen is unknown. The CDR3 spans 14 residues. Trimming removed 3 bases from V and 3 bases from J; junction bases left unmatched: 3. Germline CDR1 GTSNPN, CDR2 SVGIG (reference sequence). Whole-study results and caveats: It appeared that ankylosing spondylitis blood was characterized by a TCR beta motif of several highly homologous variants. Clones linked to the disease showed a CD8+ phenotype. They occurred at relatively low frequencies in peripheral blood. Matched ankylosing spondylitis synovial fluid reportedly contained a significantly enriched population of disease-linked clones.

Making the TCR beta libraries involved quantitative 5'-RACE with molecular barcodes. A single record per CDR3 protein comes from TCRdb applying MiXCR to the 5' RACE reads. The data hold approximately 190,000 distinct CDR3 sequences, with about an eighth observed a single time. J is TRBJ1-4 and V is TRBV30; 8 nucleotides line up with TRBD1. The source material was blood, either unsorted or a sorted T cell fraction (not recorded which). The origin of this receptor is a female donor with ankylosing spondylitis or in good health (not recorded which). The CDR3 bases are TGTGCCTGGAGGGGGACAGGCTCTAATGAAAAACTGTTTTTT. Residues: CAWRGTGSNEKLFF.